The clone carrying this T cell receptor (beta chain) was recorded many times. Its antigen is as yet unknown. The CDR3 consists of 15 residues. V lost 4 bases to trimming and J lost 0 bases, with 11 bases between them. This sample was included in a study of breast tumors, draining lymph nodes, adjacent tissues. TCRdb re-analysed the multiplex PCR reads in MiXCR, keeping a single row per CDR3 protein. In the table there are about 230,000 distinct CDR3 sequences, about a third of which are singletons. Notes on the study in general: That most tumor T cells come from lymph nodes remained unproven. Luminal-like breast cancer showed significantly greater tumor-nontumor repertoire similarity than basal-like breast cancer did. The data were judged consistent with most tumor T cells coming from lymph node and expanding in tumor. Compared with lymph nodes, tumors were less diverse; compared with nontumor tissue, more.

Breast cancer patients provided tissue from their axillary draining lymph nodes. This TCR was sampled from a female donor with breast cancer. Some clones in this sample may be carry-over from other donors' samples. Sequenced material: axillary lymph node tissue. This chain connects TRBV12-3 or TRBV12-4 to TRBJ2-3; possibly TRBD2 for D (5 bases). The CDR3 spells CASSWFGGSTDTQYF. As DNA, the CDR3 is TGTGCCAGCAGTTGGTTCGGCGGGAGCACAGATACGCAGTATTTT.